The rows below give T cell receptor beta chains drawn from one sample of a study of blood T cell repertoires in COVID-19. TCRdb keeps only in-frame clones here, not all; method: immunoSEQ multiplex PCR. Altogether hundreds of thousands of clones are present, 75% to 90% being singletons, with the ten largest covering 1% to 1.3%. Input material: PBMCs or T cells enriched from blood (not recorded which). The receptors were sampled from a man aged 30 to 39 who had recovered from COVID-19. CDR3s include the opening cysteine and the closing phenylalanine or tryptophan. D genes are given only for firm matches. Not all rows give a size; the values are once, few, many and, for expanded clones, a class.

>-|TRBV5-6|-|TRBJ2-3
CASSTTWSTDTQYF
TGTGCCAGCAGCACTACCTGGAGCACAGATACGCAGTATTTT
>-|TRBV2|TRBD2|TRBJ2-7
CASSVEKGGYEQYF
TGTGCCAGCAGTGTAGAGAAGGGAGGGTACGAGCAGTACTTC
>once|TRBV29-1|TRBD2|TRBJ2-1
CSVAGVSYNEQFF
TGCAGCGTAGCGGGAGTATCCTACAATGAGCAGTTCTTC
>few|TRBV5-1|TRBD2|TRBJ2-3
CASREVAGTDTQYF
TGCGCCAGCAGAGAAGTAGCGGGGACAGATACGCAGTATTTT
>once|TRBV2|-|TRBJ1-6
CASRRDSPQGNSPLHF
TGTGCCAGCAGGAGAGACAGTCCTCAGGGGAATTCACCCCTCCACTTT
>once|TRBV20-1|TRBD2|TRBJ2-1
CSASSGSSYNEQFF
TGCAGTGCTAGTAGCGGGAGCTCCTACAATGAGCAGTTCTTC
>-|TRBV7-2|-|TRBJ2-7
CASSGGLTYEQYF
TGTGCCAGCAGCGGCGGACTAACTTACGAGCAGTACTTC
>once|TRBV28|-|TRBJ1-2
CASSSLDRNYGYTF
TGTGCCAGCAGTTCCCTCGACAGAAACTATGGCTACACCTTC
>-|TRBV27|-|TRBJ1-1
CASSQTGNTEAFF
TGTGCCAGCAGCCAGACAGGGAACACTGAAGCTTTCTTT
>-|TRBV18|-|TRBJ1-4
CASSLRTATNEKLFF
TGTGCCAGCTCACTAAGGACAGCAACTAATGAAAAACTGTTTTTT
>-|TRBV7-3|-|TRBJ1-2
CASSPGDGYGYTF
TGTGCCAGCAGCCCAGGTGACGGCTATGGCTACACCTTC
>-|TRBV5-8|TRBD2|TRBJ2-7
CASSHPQRGNYEQYF
TGTGCCAGCAGCCATCCACAGCGGGGGAACTACGAGCAGTACTTC
>-|TRBV24-1|-|TRBJ1-5
CATSASGVSNQPQHF
TGTGCCACCAGTGCCTCAGGGGTTAGCAATCAGCCCCAGCATTTT
>-|TRBV7-9|-|TRBJ2-1
CASSRVRGLHNEQFF
TGTGCCAGCAGCCGTGTAAGGGGGTTGCACAATGAGCAGTTCTTC
>-|TRBV2|-|TRBJ2-7
CASSEGLPGAYEQYF
TGTGCCAGCAGCGAGGGACTCCCTGGGGCCTACGAGCAGTACTTC
>-|TRBV6-5|-|TRBJ2-7
CASSRNRDSYEQYF
TGTGCCAGCAGCCGAAACAGGGACTCCTACGAGCAGTACTTC
>-|TRBV28|TRBD1|TRBJ2-5
CASRWGQQETQYF
TGTGCCAGCAGGTGGGGACAGCAAGAGACCCAGTACTTC
>-|TRBV27|-|TRBJ1-2
CATLDIYGYTF
TGTGCCACCTTAGATATTTATGGCTACACCTTC
>-|TRBV7-9|TRBD2|TRBJ2-5
CASGHSGSQETQYF
TGTGCCAGCGGACATAGCGGGAGTCAAGAGACCCAGTACTTC
>-|TRBV5-1|-|TRBJ1-3
CASSQDSPNSGNTIYF
TGCGCCAGCAGCCAGGACAGCCCGAACTCTGGAAACACCATATATTTT
>-|TRBV30|-|TRBJ2-7
CAWGPGLGPTEQYF
TGTGCCTGGGGACCTGGTTTGGGGCCTACCGAGCAGTACTTC
>-|TRBV7-6|-|TRBJ1-4
CASSASGATNEKLFF
TGTGCCAGCAGCGCCTCTGGAGCAACTAATGAAAAACTGTTTTTT
>-|TRBV29-1|-|TRBJ2-7
CSVTGNTYEQYF
TGCAGCGTTACAGGGAACACCTACGAGCAGTACTTC
>-|TRBV2|-|TRBJ2-7
CASSWTVSYEQYF
TGTGCCAGCTCCTGGACAGTCTCCTACGAGCAGTACTTC
>-|TRBV6-5|TRBD2|TRBJ2-5
CASNGEGRETQYF
TGTGCCAGCAACGGGGAGGGCCGGGAGACCCAGTACTTC
>-|TRBV5-5|TRBD2|TRBJ2-3
CASSLHLGLAGGPGTDTQYF
TGTGCCAGCAGCCTACACCTGGGACTAGCGGGAGGGCCGGGAACAGATACGCAGTATTTT
>few|TRBV29-1|TRBD1|TRBJ1-2
CSLTGTGGGYTF
TGCAGCTTAACCGGGACAGGGGGTGGCTACACCTTC
>-|TRBV9|TRBD2|TRBJ2-2
CASSVGLAGGPAGELFF
TGTGCCAGCAGCGTAGGTCTAGCGGGAGGGCCGGCCGGGGAGCTGTTTTTT
>-|TRBV27|TRBD1|TRBJ2-1
CASSFIPGQGFFDEQFF
TGTGCCAGCAGTTTCATCCCCGGACAGGGTTTCTTCGATGAGCAGTTCTTC
>-|TRBV6-2/TRBV6-3|-|TRBJ2-1
CASSYSRVEQFF
TGTGCCAGCAGTTACTCGCGGGTTGAGCAGTTCTTC
>-|TRBV27|-|TRBJ1-2
CASSLNRDYGYTF
TGTGCCAGCAGTTTAAACAGGGACTATGGCTACACCTTC
>few|TRBV12-3/TRBV12-4|-|TRBJ1-1
CASSREGNTEAFF
TGTGCCAGCAGCCGGGAGGGGAACACTGAAGCTTTCTTT
>once|TRBV13|-|TRBJ1-2
CASSLGAGDGYTF
TGTGCCAGCAGCTTAGGCGCAGGGGATGGCTACACCTTC
>-|TRBV30|-|TRBJ2-2
CAWSRQTTGELFF
TGTGCCTGGAGTCGACAAACCACCGGGGAGCTGTTTTTT
>-|TRBV12-3/TRBV12-4|-|TRBJ1-1
CASIQGMNTEAFF
TGTGCCAGCATTCAGGGAATGAACACTGAAGCTTTCTTT
>-|TRBV6-5|-|TRBJ2-7
CASTRGTGTYEQYF
TGTGCCAGCACCCGCGGGACTGGTACCTACGAGCAGTACTTC
>once|TRBV7-6|-|TRBJ2-7
CASSLAPRGNEQYF
TGTGCCAGCAGCTTAGCGCCCAGGGGTAACGAGCAGTACTTC
>-|TRBV18|TRBD2|TRBJ2-1
CASSPWAGGPNEQFF
TGTGCCAGCTCACCGTGGGCGGGAGGGCCAAATGAGCAGTTCTTC
>-|TRBV12-3/TRBV12-4|-|TRBJ1-5
CASSFSSAQPQHF
TGTGCCAGCAGTTTTAGTTCCGCCCAGCCCCAGCATTTT
>-|TRBV5-1|TRBD2|TRBJ2-7
CASSLPLAGDEQYF
TGCGCCAGCAGCTTGCCACTAGCGGGAGACGAGCAGTACTTC
>few|TRBV18|-|TRBJ2-2
CASSPPAKVGELFF
TGTGCCAGCTCACCACCTGCTAAAGTCGGGGAGCTGTTTTTT
>once|TRBV12-5|TRBD2|TRBJ2-2
CASGSGMGGELFF
TGTGCTAGTGGTAGCGGGATGGGCGGGGAGCTGTTTTTT